A single sample is the source of the 4 T cell receptor beta chains below, sequenced in a study of T cells in Graves' hyperthyroidism and ophthalmopathy. The TCR beta CDR3 regions underwent amplification using RNA transcripts as the source. TCR CDR3 underwent first-round RT-PCR with the HTBI primer set. TCRdb fed the multiplex PCR reads into MiXCR, producing one record per CDR3 protein. The sample consists of about 350,000 distinct CDR3 sequences, about 15% of them appearing once. Sequencing used blood. Receptor source: a woman in her 30s with Graves' hyperthyroidism.

This clonotype has a count of ten or more. The rearrangement uses TRBV6-1 and TRBJ1-2, with TRBD1 as a possible D gene (5 bases). The germline V gene encodes CDR1 MNHNS and CDR2 SASEGT. V dropped 7 bases and J dropped 8 bases, with 17 bases sitting between them. The CDR3 consists of 13 residues. The CDR3 loop reads CASNPRPGLGYTF. CDR3 DNA: TGTGCCAGCAATCCTCGCCCAGGGTTGGGCTACACCTTC.

There are many counts of this clonotype. V and J are TRBV6-6 and TRBJ2-1; weak D call: TRBD2 (5 bases). The CDR3 has 15 amino acids. Trimming removed 2 bases at V and 8 bases at J, with 16 bases between. From germline, CDR1 is MNHNY and CDR2 SVGAGI (reference sequence). The CDR3 loop is CASSYDGGPGDEQFF. The CDR3 DNA follows: TGTGCCAGCAGTTACGACGGAGGTCCTGGCGATGAGCAGTTCTTC.

The table lists this clonotype with many counts. The chain recombines TRBV12-3 or TRBV12-4 with TRBJ2-7; maybe TRBD1 (6 bases). Trimming took off 5 bases at V and 7 bases at J, with 21 bases between the two ends. CDR3 length equals 15 residues. CDR3: CASSPRQAPLGEQYF. DNA for the CDR3: TGTGCCAGCAGTCCCAGACAGGCGCCGTTAGGGGAGCAGTACTTC.

The chain combines TRBV20-1 with TRBJ2-7, with D perhaps TRBD2 (6 bases). V lost 3 bases and J lost 2, with 11 bases in between. This CDR3 comprises 13 residues. Germline V gene data show CDR1 as DFQATT and CDR2 as SNEGSKA (reference sequence). The DNA for the CDR3 is TGCAGTGCTAGCTCCGGACTAACCTACGAGCAGTACTTC. Translation gives CSASSGLTYEQYF.